This T cell receptor beta chain was sequenced during a study of blood T cell repertoires in COVID-19. Study-level information: T cells, B-cell-depleted T cells, or PBMCs supplied cDNA or gDNA.

The protocol was immunoSEQ multiplex PCR, while the TCRdb copy is restricted to in-frame clones and leaves out a portion. The sample yields about 32,000 clones, less than 95% seen once. Germline-derived CDR1 and CDR2 are KGHSH and LQKENI. The CDR3 consists of 16 residues. The V end lost 1 base, the J end lost 5 bases, and 15 bases lay between the germline ends. V and J are TRBV18 and TRBJ2-1; the D gene is possibly TRBD1 (6 bases). The sequence was obtained from a man in his 70s with active or convalescent COVID-19. The sample consisted of peripheral blood. This chain's CDR3 is CASSPRQGQLNNEQFF. The CDR3 DNA reads TGTGCCAGCTCACCACGACAAGGACAGTTAAACAATGAGCAGTTCTTC. Supplemented by reference TRBV18 and TRBJ2-1, the full variable domain reads NAGVMQNPRHLVRRRGQEARLRCSPMKGHSHVYWYRQLPEEGLKFMVYLQKENIIDESGMPKERFSAEFPKEGPSILRIQQVVRGDSAAYFCASSPRQGQLNNEQFFGPGTRLTVL.